Below are 29 T cell receptor beta chains sequenced from a single sample in a study of beta chain features in type 1 diabetes. The entirety of the isolated RNA underwent reverse transcription, so expressed TCRB transcripts were sequenced. Clones were sequenced by immunoSEQ multiplex PCR, and TCRdb holds only the in-frame ones, with some missing. Altogether tens of thousands of clones are present, around 52% being singletons, with the ten largest covering less than 2.5%. The sample consisted of Tregs from blood. Receptors were obtained from a woman under 30 in good health.

CDR3 sequence reads: CASSLGFWGSGTYEQYF. CDR3 nucleotide sequence: TGTGCCAGCAGCTTAGGATTTTGGGGTAGCGGCACCTACGAGCAGTACTTC. The V call is TRBV13, the J call TRBJ2-5, with D possibly being TRBD2 (6 bases). The end of the DNA fits TRBJ2-7 better, so the J call may be wrong. The germline CDR1 and CDR2 sequences are PRHDT and FYEKMQ (reference sequence). The CDR3 sequence is 17 residues long.

The V gene is TRBV9, the J gene TRBJ2-1; D unresolved. CDR3 length: 11 residues. Looked up from germline, CDR1 is SGDLS and CDR2 is YYNGEE. V lost 4 bases to trimming and J lost 11 bases, with 10 bases between them. CDR3 region: CASSSSAKQFF. Written as DNA, the CDR3 is TGTGCCAGCAGCTCAAGCGCAAAGCAGTTCTTC.

This clone was detected once. This chain connects TRBV5-1 to TRBJ2-1, with 8 bases lining up with TRBD2. The CDR3 consists of 17 residues. Germline V gene data show CDR1 as SGHRS and CDR2 as YFSETQ. The J segment lost 4 bases and the V segment lost 1 base, leaving 10 bases of the junction unmatched. CDR3 residues: CASSLTPSGGGYNEQFF. The CDR3, as DNA: TGCGCCAGCAGCTTGACTCCGTCGGGAGGGGGATACAATGAGCAGTTCTTC.

The rearrangement joins TRBV7-9 to TRBJ2-7; tentative D call: TRBD1 (5 bases). There are 17 residues in the CDR3. Germline assignment: CDR1 SEHNR and CDR2 FQNEAQ (reference sequence). V was shortened by 3 bases and J by 3 bases, with 21 bases between the two germline ends. The CDR3 region is CASSFYGRELGVYEQYF. The CDR3 DNA reads TGTGCCAGCAGCTTCTACGGCAGGGAACTGGGTGTCTACGAGCAGTACTTC.

The chain uses TRBV18 and TRBJ1-4; maybe TRBD1 (5 bases). V was shortened by 3 bases and J by 5 bases, with 7 bases between the two germline ends. Germline CDR1 and CDR2: KGHSH and LQKENI. The CDR3 loop spans 13 amino acids. The CDR3 DNA reads as TGTGCCAGCTCACCGGGACTCAATGAAAAACTGTTTTTT. As protein: CASSPGLNEKLFF.

The chain uses TRBV11-2 and TRBJ2-7, with 8 bases lining up with TRBD2. The junction had 7 bases not matched to a gene; V was cut back by 5 bases and J by 7 bases. The CDR3 has 13 amino acids. Germline V gene data show CDR1 as SGHAT and CDR2 as FQNNGV. The chain's CDR3 is CASSMGLVTEQYF. The CDR3 DNA reads as TGTGCCAGCAGCATGGGACTAGTAACGGAGCAGTACTTC.

This clone has only a few counts. This chain connects TRBV19 to TRBJ1-1; tentative D call: TRBD1 (6 bases). The V and J ends lost 4 bases and 4 bases respectively, with 10 bases between them. Germline CDR1 is LNHDA and CDR2 is SQIVND (reference sequence). There are 13 residues in the CDR3. This CDR3 reads CASSTQGGTEAFF. The CDR3 DNA is TGTGCCAGTAGTACACAGGGTGGCACTGAAGCTTTCTTT.

The table lists this clone with a few counts. The V and J genes are TRBV29-1 and TRBJ2-3, with 12 bases that match TRBD2. CDR1 is SQVTM and CDR2 is ANQGSEA in the germline V gene. V was clipped by 4 bases and J by 6 bases; unmatched bases: 5. The CDR3 loop spans 14 amino acids. In nucleotides, the CDR3 is TGCAGCGTTGCTAGCGGGAGGGCCATGGATACGCAGTATTTT. Protein sequence: CSVASGRAMDTQYF.

The rearrangement joins TRBV7-2 to TRBJ2-1; 7 bases are a match to TRBD2. The CDR3 spans 15 residues. V was pared by 3 bases and J by 7 bases, with 9 bases of the junction left unmatched. Germline CDR1 is SGHTA and CDR2 is FQGNSA. The CDR3 loop reads CASSFTGGVGNEQFF. CDR3 nucleotides: TGTGCCAGCAGCTTCACGGGAGGAGTAGGAAATGAGCAGTTCTTC. The whole variable domain, remainder taken from reference TRBV7-2 and TRBJ2-1, is GAGVSQSPSNKVTEKGKDVELRCDPISGHTALYWYRQSLGQGLEFLIYFQGNSAPDKSGLPSDRFSAERTGGSVSTLTIQRTQQEDSAVYLCASSFTGGVGNEQFFGPGTRLTVL.

This clone turned up a few times. The chain uses TRBV30 and TRBJ2-1, with a tentative D call TRBD2 (5 bases). V was pared by 0 bases and J by 0 bases, with 18 bases between. CDR3 size: 18 residues. Germline loops: CDR1 GTSNPN, CDR2 SVGIG (reference sequence). The DNA for the CDR3 is TGTGCCTGGAGTGTTCGCCCCGGGGTGCGGTACTCCTACAATGAGCAGTTCTTC. This gives the protein CAWSVRPGVRYSYNEQFF.

This clone has just a few counts. The rearrangement links TRBV9 to TRBJ1-2; 9 nucleotides agree with TRBD1. The CDR3 is 15 residues long. Per germline, CDR1 SGDLS and CDR2 YYNGEE. After removal of 4 bases from V and 2 bases from J, the junction contained 6 bases not matched to a gene. In DNA form, the CDR3 reads TGTGCCAGCAGCCTAAGGACAGGGGTAAACTATGGCTACACCTTC. It translates to CASSLRTGVNYGYTF.

This sequence joins TRBV19 and TRBJ2-6, with 9 positions matching TRBD2. The junction had 3 bases not matched to a gene; V was cut back by 3 bases and J by 3 bases. The CDR3 spans 16 residues. CDR1 and CDR2 (germline): LNHDA, SQIVND (reference sequence). CDR3 sequence: CASSMGLAVGANVLTF. DNA of the CDR3: TGTGCCAGTAGTATGGGACTAGCTGTTGGGGCCAACGTCCTGACTTTC.

The rearrangement links TRBV28 to TRBJ2-1; 12 nucleotides align to TRBD2. With V trimmed by 5 bases and J by 6 bases, 8 bases remained unmatched. The CDR3 runs to 16 residues. CDR1 is MDHEN and CDR2 is SYDVKM in the germline V gene. The DNA of the CDR3 is TGTGCCAGCAGTACTCGACTAGCGGGAGTTCGCAATGAGCAGTTCTTC. Residues: CASSTRLAGVRNEQFF.

The chain joins TRBV30 to TRBJ2-2; no clear D. The CDR3 length is 14 residues. Germline CDR1 and CDR2: GTSNPN and SVGIG (reference sequence). V shed 3 bases and J shed 3 bases, with 11 bases lying between them. CDR3 sequence reads: CAWSPDTYTGELFF. The CDR3 coding sequence is TGTGCCTGGAGCCCCGACACCTACACCGGGGAGCTGTTTTTT.

This chain uses TRBV13 with TRBJ2-7; maybe TRBD2 (8 bases). This CDR3 has 17 amino acids. Trimming took off 2 bases at V and 3 bases at J, with 20 bases between the two ends. Germline V gene lookup returns CDR1 PRHDT and CDR2 FYEKMQ (reference sequence). The CDR3: CASSLLGQREKSYEQYF. In nucleotides, the CDR3 is TGTGCCAGCAGCTTACTGGGACAGCGGGAGAAAAGCTACGAGCAGTACTTC.

The J gene is TRBJ1-1, the V gene TRBV28, with D possibly TRBD1 on 5 matching bases. The CDR3 consists of 18 residues. V shed 8 bases and J shed 1 base, with 26 bases lying between them. From germline, CDR1 is MDHEN and CDR2 SYDVKM. The CDR3 coding sequence is TGTGCCAGCCCTCTCTTGCTCTTCGCTCGACAGAAGAACACTGAAGCTTTCTTT. The encoded protein is CASPLLLFARQKNTEAFF.

The V gene is TRBV7-9, the J gene TRBJ2-7; 9 bases map to TRBD2. Germline assignment: CDR1 SEHNR and CDR2 FQNEAQ (reference sequence). The CDR3 is made up of 18 amino acids. The V gene end was trimmed by 2 bases and the J gene end by 2 bases; junction bases not matched to a gene: 13. The CDR3 bases are TGTGCCAGCAGCTTATACGGGGCCGGGCTAGCGGGGACCTACGAGCAGTACTTC. This encodes CASSLYGAGLAGTYEQYF.

J is TRBJ2-7 and V is TRBV11-2, with TRBD1 matching 11 bases. The germline V gene has CDR1 SGHAT and CDR2 FQNNGV. J gave up 3 bases and V 4 bases, and 5 bases lay outside the gene matches. This CDR3 spans 15 amino acids. The CDR3 region has the DNA TGTGCCAGCAGCTCCGGGACAGGGGGAAGCTACGAGCAGTACTTC. Translating it yields CASSSGTGGSYEQYF.

The chain employs TRBV28 and TRBJ2-3; D gene uncertain. The CDR3 totals 11 residues. Trimming left V 5 bases short and J 6 bases short, with 6 bases between. The V gene's germline CDR1 is MDHEN and CDR2 SYDVKM. CDR3 bases: TGTGCCAGCAGTATCTACGATACGCAGTATTTT. The encoded protein is CASSIYDTQYF.

V is TRBV11-2 and J is TRBJ2-7; 7 bases line up with TRBD1. This CDR3 is built from 12 residues. CDR1 and CDR2 (germline): SGHAT, FQNNGV. V lost 5 bases and J lost 9; bases outside the gene matches: 7. The chain's CDR3 is CASSQTGTVQYF. CDR3 coding DNA: TGTGCCAGCAGCCAAACAGGGACAGTGCAGTACTTC.

This clone was observed a handful of times. V is TRBV11-1 and J is TRBJ2-2, with a weak D call TRBD1 (6 bases). The CDR3 is made up of 15 amino acids. Germline V gene lookup returns CDR1 SGHAT and CDR2 FQDESV (reference sequence). V gave up 3 bases and J gave up 7 bases, with 15 bases separating them. The CDR3 DNA reads TGTGCCAGCAGCTTCGGACAGAAACTCCTCGGGGAGCTGTTTTTT. This sequence encodes CASSFGQKLLGELFF.

This chain connects TRBV29-1 to TRBJ1-5, with no clear D. Trimming took 5 bases from V and 5 from J, leaving 10 bases between them. The CDR3 has 12 amino acids. Germline assignment: CDR1 SQVTM and CDR2 ANQGSEA. The CDR3 bases are TGCAGCGTTAAGCCCCCGGATCAGCCCCAGCATTTT. As protein: CSVKPPDQPQHF.

The V call is TRBV29-1, the J call TRBJ2-7; 12 bases agree with TRBD1. CDR1 and CDR2 (germline): SQVTM, ANQGSEA. V lost 4 bases, J lost 2 bases, and 6 bases stayed unmatched. This CDR3 region has 15 residues. CDR3 sequence (DNA): TGCAGCGTTGTTACCGGGACAGGGGGCCCCTACGAGCAGTACTTC. It specifies CSVVTGTGGPYEQYF.

In this sample, this clone turned up a few times. V and J are TRBV29-1 and TRBJ1-5; 8 nucleotides agree with TRBD1. Trimming removed 4 bases from V and 4 bases from J; junction bases left unmatched: 15. CDR3 length: 17 amino acids. Germline V gene data show CDR1 as SQVTM and CDR2 as ANQGSEA. The CDR3, as DNA: TGCAGCGTTGCGACCGGGACAGGTTATACGAGGAATCAGCCCCAGCATTTT. Its protein product is CSVATGTGYTRNQPQHF.

This chain links TRBV28 with TRBJ1-5; 8 bases are shared with TRBD1. This CDR3 region has 15 residues. CDR1 and CDR2 from the germline V gene are MDHEN and SYDVKM. V lost 5 bases, J lost 5 bases, and 8 bases stayed unmatched. CDR3 DNA: TGTGCCAGCAGTGAGGACAGGGTGTCTCATCAGCCCCAGCATTTT. It codes for CASSEDRVSHQPQHF.

This clone was observed a few times. The chain has TRBV11-1 and TRBJ2-1; 7 nucleotides agree with TRBD2. The CDR3 is 15 amino acids. J lost 5 bases, V lost 5 bases, and 9 bases had no gene match. Germline V CDR1 and CDR2: SGHAT, FQDESV (reference sequence). The CDR3 DNA reads TGTGCCAGCAGCCAGCCAAGGACTAGTAACAATGAGCAGTTCTTC. This sequence encodes CASSQPRTSNNEQFF.

J is TRBJ1-5 and V is TRBV2; tentatively, D is TRBD1 (5 bases). Trimming removed 4 bases from V and 7 bases from J, with 11 bases in between. There are 13 residues in the CDR3. Per germline, CDR1 SNHLY and CDR2 FYNNEI. As DNA, the CDR3 is TGTGCCAGCAGTGGTGAGACAGAGCAGCCCCAGCATTTT. This codes for CASSGETEQPQHF.

In the case of this clone: Other DNA sequences of this sample code for an identical CDR3. The V gene is TRBV5-1, the J gene TRBJ2-2; no definite D call. Per the germline V gene, CDR1 is SGHRS and CDR2 is YFSETQ. CDR3 size: 14 residues. Trimming cost V 0 bases and J 1 base, with 4 bases left between them. CDR3 region: CASSLGQNTGELFF. The CDR3 DNA sequence: TGCGCCAGCAGCTTGGGTCAGAACACCGGGGAGCTGTTTTTT.

The CDR3 DNA sequence: TGTGCCAGCAACCCAGGGGGCTCTGGGGCCAACGTCCTGACTTTC. Protein product: CASNPGGSGANVLTF. This chain uses TRBV28 with TRBJ2-6; TRBD1 matches 7 bases. CDR3 length equals 15 residues. Germline V gene sequence: CDR1 MDHEN, CDR2 SYDVKM. Unmatched junction bases numbered 3, after V lost 7 bases and J lost 0 bases.